The source of this T cell receptor (beta chain) is a study of blood T cell repertoires in COVID-19. Study background: COVID-19 samples collected from the United States, Italy and Spain covered acute and convalescent phases. Sources were T cells, B-cell-depleted T cells, or PBMCs; the material itself was cDNA or gDNA.

Germline assignment: CDR1 MNHEY and CDR2 SVGAGI. This CDR3 region has 14 residues. V gave up 5 bases and J gave up 5 bases; unmatched junction bases: 4. This clone was observed a few times. How the authors handled the data: Estimated nucleated cell counts came from reference gene primer amplification. The assay was immunoSEQ multiplex PCR, and TCRdb's table has in-frame clones only and misses some. From that table come the V and J calls and clone size; the DNA was used to work out D and trimming. The sample carries 90,000 to 110,000 clones, over 75% recorded once. This sequence originates from a woman in her 50s with acute or convalescent COVID-19. The rearrangement uses TRBV6-5 and TRBJ1-1; 11 bases match TRBD1. The specimen sequenced was peripheral blood. The CDR3 sequence is CASSKGQGGTEAFF. CDR3 in DNA: TGTGCCAGCAGTAAGGGACAGGGGGGAACTGAAGCTTTCTTT.